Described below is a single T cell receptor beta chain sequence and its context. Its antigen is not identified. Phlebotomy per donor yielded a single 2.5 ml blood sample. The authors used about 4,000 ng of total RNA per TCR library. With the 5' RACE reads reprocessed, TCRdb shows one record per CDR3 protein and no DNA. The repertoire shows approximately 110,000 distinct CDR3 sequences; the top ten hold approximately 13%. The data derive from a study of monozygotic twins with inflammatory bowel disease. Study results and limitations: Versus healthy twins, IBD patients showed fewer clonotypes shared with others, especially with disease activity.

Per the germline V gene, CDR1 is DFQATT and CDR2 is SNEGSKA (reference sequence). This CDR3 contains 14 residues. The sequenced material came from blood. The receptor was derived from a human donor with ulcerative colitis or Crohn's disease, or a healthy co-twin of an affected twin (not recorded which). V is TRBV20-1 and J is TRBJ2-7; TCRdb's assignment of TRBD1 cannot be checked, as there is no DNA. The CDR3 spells CSAVPPSGSYEQYF.